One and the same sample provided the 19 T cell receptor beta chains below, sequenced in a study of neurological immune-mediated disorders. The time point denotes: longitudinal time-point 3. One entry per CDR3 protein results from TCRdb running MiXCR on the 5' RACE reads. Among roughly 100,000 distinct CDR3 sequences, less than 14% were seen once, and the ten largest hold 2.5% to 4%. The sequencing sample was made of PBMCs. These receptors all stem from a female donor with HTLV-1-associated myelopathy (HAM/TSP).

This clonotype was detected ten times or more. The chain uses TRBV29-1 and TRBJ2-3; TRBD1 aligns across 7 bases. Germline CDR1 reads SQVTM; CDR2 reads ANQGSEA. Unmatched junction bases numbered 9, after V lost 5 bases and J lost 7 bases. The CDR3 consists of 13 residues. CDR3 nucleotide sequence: TGCAGCGTTCCGGGACAGTTCCTTCATACGCAGTATTTT. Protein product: CSVPGQFLHTQYF.

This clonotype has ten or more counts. Here the CDR3 reads CSARDRGRYEQYF. Written as DNA, the CDR3 is TGCAGTGCTAGAGACAGGGGGCGTTACGAGCAGTACTTC. This chain joins TRBV20-1 and TRBJ2-7, with 8 bases aligning to TRBD1. The CDR3 has 13 amino acids. The J segment lost 4 bases and the V segment lost 0 bases, leaving 2 bases of the junction unmatched. Germline V lookup: CDR1 DFQATT, CDR2 SNEGSKA (reference sequence).

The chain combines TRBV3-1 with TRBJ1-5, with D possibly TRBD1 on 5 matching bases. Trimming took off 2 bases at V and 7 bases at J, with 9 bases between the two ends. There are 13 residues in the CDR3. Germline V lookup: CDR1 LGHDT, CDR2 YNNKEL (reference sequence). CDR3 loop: CASSQLRDQPQHF. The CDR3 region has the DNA TGTGCCAGCAGCCAACTCAGGGACCAGCCCCAGCATTTT.

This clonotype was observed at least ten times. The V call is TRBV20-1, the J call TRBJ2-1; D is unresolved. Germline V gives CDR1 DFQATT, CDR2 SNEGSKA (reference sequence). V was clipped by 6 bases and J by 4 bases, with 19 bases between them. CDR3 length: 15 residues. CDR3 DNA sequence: TGCAGTGCCCAAGAGGTAGCTGGCGCGTACAATGAGCAGTTCTTC. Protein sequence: CSAQEVAGAYNEQFF.

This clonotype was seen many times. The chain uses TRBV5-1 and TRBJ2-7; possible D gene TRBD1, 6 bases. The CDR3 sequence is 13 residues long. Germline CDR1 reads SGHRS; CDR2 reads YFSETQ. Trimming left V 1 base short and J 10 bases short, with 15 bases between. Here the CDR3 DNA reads TGCGCCAGCAGCTTGCAGACAGGTGATGCTCAGTACTTC. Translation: CASSLQTGDAQYF.

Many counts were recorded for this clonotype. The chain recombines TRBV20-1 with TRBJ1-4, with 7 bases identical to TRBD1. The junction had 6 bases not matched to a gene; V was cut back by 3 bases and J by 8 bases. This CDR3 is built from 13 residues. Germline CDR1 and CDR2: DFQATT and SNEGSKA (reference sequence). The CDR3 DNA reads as TGCAGTGCTAGCGACAGGGTACCCGAAAAACTGTTTTTT. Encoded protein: CSASDRVPEKLFF.

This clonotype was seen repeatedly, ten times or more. Written as DNA, the CDR3 is TGTGCCAGCAGTTTAAGACTAATTAATGAGCAGTTCTTC. It specifies CASSLRLINEQFF. This rearrangement joins TRBV12-3 or TRBV12-4 to TRBJ2-1; D perhaps matches TRBD2 (5 bases). The germline V and J ends were trimmed by 2 bases and 7 bases, with 9 bases remaining between them. The CDR3 covers 13 residues.

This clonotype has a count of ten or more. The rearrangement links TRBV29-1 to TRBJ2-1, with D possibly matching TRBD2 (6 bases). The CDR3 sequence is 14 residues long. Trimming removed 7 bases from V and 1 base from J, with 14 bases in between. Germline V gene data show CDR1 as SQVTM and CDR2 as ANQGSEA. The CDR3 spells CSAGTRGSYNEQFF. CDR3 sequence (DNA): TGCAGCGCTGGAACGCGGGGTTCCTACAATGAGCAGTTCTTC.

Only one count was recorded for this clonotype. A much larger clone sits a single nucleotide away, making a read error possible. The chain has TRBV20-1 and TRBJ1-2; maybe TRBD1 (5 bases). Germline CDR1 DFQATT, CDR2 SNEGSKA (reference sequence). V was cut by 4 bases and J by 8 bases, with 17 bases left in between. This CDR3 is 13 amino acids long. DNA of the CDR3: TGCAGTGCTATAGATAGCAGGGCGGGAGGCTACACCTTC. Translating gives CSAIDSRAGGYTF.

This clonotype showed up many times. For the CDR3, the DNA is TGTGCCAGCAGCTCAGGGTTATTGTTTCCAGATACGCAGTATTTT. As protein: CASSSGLLFPDTQYF. This rearrangement joins TRBV6-5 to TRBJ2-3, with D tentatively TRBD1 (5 bases). V shed 6 bases and J shed 4 bases, with 17 bases lying between them. Germline V CDR1 and CDR2: MNHEY, SVGAGI. The CDR3 consists of 15 residues.

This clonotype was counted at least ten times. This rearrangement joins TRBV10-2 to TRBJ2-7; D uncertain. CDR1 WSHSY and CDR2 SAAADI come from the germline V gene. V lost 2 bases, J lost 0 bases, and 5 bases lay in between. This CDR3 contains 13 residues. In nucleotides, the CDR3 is TGCGCCAGCAGTGAGCTAGACTCCTACGAGCAGTACTTC. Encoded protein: CASSELDSYEQYF.

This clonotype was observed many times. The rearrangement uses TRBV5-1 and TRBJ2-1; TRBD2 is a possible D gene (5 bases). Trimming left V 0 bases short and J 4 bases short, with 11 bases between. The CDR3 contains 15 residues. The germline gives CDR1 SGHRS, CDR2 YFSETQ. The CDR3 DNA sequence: TGCGCCAGCAGCTTGGACGGGGATACTTACAATGAGCAGTTCTTC. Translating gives CASSLDGDTYNEQFF.

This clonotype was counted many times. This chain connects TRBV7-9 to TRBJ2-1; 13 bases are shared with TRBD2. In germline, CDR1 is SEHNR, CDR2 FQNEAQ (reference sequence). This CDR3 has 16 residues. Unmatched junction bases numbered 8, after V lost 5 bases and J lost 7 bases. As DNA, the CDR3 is TGTGCCAGCAGCCCTCGGACTAGCGGGGGCCCTAATGAGCAGTTCTTC. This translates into CASSPRTSGGPNEQFF.

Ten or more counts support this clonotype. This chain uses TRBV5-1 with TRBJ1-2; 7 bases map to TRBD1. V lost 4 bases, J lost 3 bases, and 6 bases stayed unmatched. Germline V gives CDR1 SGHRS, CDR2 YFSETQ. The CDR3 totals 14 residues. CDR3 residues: CASSASGGDYGYTF. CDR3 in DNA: TGCGCCAGCAGCGCCTCAGGGGGGGACTATGGCTACACCTTC.

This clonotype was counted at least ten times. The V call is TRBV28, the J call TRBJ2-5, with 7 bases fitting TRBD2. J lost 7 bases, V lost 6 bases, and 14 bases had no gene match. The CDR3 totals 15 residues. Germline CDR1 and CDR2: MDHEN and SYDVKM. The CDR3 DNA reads TGTGCCAGCAGGCGTGGACGGCTCGGCGGGGGGACCCAGTACTTC. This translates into CASRRGRLGGGTQYF.

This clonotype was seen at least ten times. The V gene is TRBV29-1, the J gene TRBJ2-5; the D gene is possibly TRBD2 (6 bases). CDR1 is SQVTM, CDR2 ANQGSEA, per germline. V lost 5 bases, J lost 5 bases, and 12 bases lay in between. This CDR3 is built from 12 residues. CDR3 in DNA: TGCAGCGTTCGACTAGGGGTGGAGACCCAGTACTTC. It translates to CSVRLGVETQYF. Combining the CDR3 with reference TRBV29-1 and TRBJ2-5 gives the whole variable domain SAVISQKPSRDICQRGTSLTIQCQVDSQVTMMFWYRQQPGQSLTLIATANQGSEATYESGFVIDKFPISRPNLTFSTLTVSNMSPEDSSIYLCSVRLGVETQYFGPGTRLLVL.

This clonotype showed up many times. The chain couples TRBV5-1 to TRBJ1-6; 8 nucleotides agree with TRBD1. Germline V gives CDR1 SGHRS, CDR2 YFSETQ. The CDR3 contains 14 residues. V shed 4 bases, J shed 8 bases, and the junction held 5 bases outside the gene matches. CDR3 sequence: CASSAGQGDSPLHF. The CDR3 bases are TGCGCCAGCAGCGCAGGACAGGGTGATTCACCCCTCCACTTT.

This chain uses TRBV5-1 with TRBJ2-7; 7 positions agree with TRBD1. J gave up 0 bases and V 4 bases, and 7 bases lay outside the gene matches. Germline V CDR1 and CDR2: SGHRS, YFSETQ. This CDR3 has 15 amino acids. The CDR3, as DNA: TGCGCCAGCAGCGACCCGAGACAGGGCTCCTACGAGCAGTACTTC. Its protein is CASSDPRQGSYEQYF.

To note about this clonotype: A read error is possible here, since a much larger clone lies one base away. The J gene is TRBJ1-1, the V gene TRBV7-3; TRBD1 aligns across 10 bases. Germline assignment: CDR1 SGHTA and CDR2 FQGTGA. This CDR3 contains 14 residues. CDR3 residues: CANSLGTGVTEAFF. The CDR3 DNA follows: TGTGCCAACAGCTTAGGGACAGGGGTCACTGAAGCTTTCTTT. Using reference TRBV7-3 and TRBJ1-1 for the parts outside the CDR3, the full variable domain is GAGVSQTPSNKVTEKGKYVELRCDPISGHTALYWYRQSLGQGPEFLIYFQGTGAADDSGLPNDRFFAVRPEGSVSTLKIQRTERGDSAVYLCANSLGTGVTEAFFGQGTRLTVV.